This TCR beta chain originates from a study of cytomegalovirus exposure and HLA in healthy donors. CDR1 is SGHDN and CDR2 is FVKESK in the germline V gene. V lost 5 bases to trimming and J lost 0 bases, with 11 bases between them. This CDR3 has 16 residues. Here immunoSEQ multiplex PCR was the method, and the copy in TCRdb shows in-frame clones only, minus some. The data show roughly 300,000 clones, with 86% seen just once and approximately 0.84% held by the top ten. The TCR comes from a woman aged 18-29 years in good health and CMV-seronegative. The chain employs TRBV14 and TRBJ2-6; D unresolved. Sequenced input: PBMCs. The DNA of the CDR3 is TGTGCCAGCAGCTCCGGAGTTCTCTCTGGGGCCAACGTCCTGACTTTC. Translated, it gives CASSSGVLSGANVLTF.